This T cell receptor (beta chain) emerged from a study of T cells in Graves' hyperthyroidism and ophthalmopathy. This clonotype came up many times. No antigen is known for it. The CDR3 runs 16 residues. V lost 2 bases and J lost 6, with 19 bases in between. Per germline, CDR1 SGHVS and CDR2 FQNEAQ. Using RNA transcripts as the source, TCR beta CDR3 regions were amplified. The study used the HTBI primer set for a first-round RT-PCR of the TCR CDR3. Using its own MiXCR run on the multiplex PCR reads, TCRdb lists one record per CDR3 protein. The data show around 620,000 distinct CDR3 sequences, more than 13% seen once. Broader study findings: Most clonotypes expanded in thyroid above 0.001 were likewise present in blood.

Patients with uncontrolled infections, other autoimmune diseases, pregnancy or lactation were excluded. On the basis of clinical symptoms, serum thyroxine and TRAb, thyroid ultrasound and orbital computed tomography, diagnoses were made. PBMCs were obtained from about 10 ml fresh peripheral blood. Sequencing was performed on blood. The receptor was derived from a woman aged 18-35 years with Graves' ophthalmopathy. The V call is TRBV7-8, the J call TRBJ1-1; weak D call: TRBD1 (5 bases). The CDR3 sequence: CASSLQDDRGDSEAFF. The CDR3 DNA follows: TGTGCCAGCAGCTTACAGGACGACAGAGGGGACTCTGAAGCTTTCTTT.